These 19 T cell receptor beta chains came from one sample sequenced in a study of post-analysis software for immune sequencing data. These receptors' antigens are unknown. Study-wide results and caveats: Patients used about 5 TRBV segments, including TRBV5-6, TRBV5-1 and TRBV20-1, more often than controls.

Unique molecular identifiers featured in each of the TCR beta cDNA libraries. MiXCR, run by TCRdb on the PCR reads, gives a single entry per CDR3 protein. The table lists some 240,000 distinct CDR3 sequences, 36% of them singletons. The sequencing input was blood. The receptor set was obtained from a girl aged 10-17 years with multiple sclerosis.

This clonotype has a count of ten or more. V usage is TRBV7-6 and J usage is TRBJ2-1; no reliable D call. The V end was cut by 1 base, the J end by 14 bases, with 18 bases between. CDR3 length equals 14 residues. CDR1 is SGHVS and CDR2 is FNYEAQ in the germline V gene. CDR3 bases: TGTGCCAGCAGCTTAGAGGTAGGGTCGGTTGGAGAGTTCTTC. It codes for CASSLEVGSVGEFF.

The chain has TRBV6-4 and TRBJ2-2; 10 bases line up with TRBD2. The CDR3 is 16 residues long. With 3 bases clipped from V and 4 bases from J, the junction kept 5 bases outside the gene matches. The germline V gene encodes CDR1 MRHNA and CDR2 SNTAGT. DNA of the CDR3: TGTGCCAGCAGTGATCTAGCGGGGGTACCCACCGGGGAGCTGTTTTTT. It is translated as CASSDLAGVPTGELFF.

The gene calls are TRBV6-2 or TRBV6-3 and TRBJ2-7; unclear D gene. Germline CDR1 reads MNHEY; CDR2 reads SVGEGT. The CDR3 contains 12 residues. The V and J ends lost 4 bases and 4 bases respectively, with 8 bases between them. CDR3 DNA: TGTGCCAGCAGTTGGATAGGGTACGAGCAGTACTTC. It is translated as CASSWIGYEQYF.

This clonotype was detected a few times. This chain joins TRBV19 and TRBJ2-1; 7 nucleotides agree with TRBD2. The CDR3 has 14 amino acids. Germline V CDR1 and CDR2: LNHDA, SQIVND (reference sequence). J gave up 9 bases and V 3 bases, and 8 bases lay outside the gene matches. The CDR3 spells CASSIGRENSEQFF. The CDR3 bases are TGTGCCAGTAGTATCGGGCGGGAGAACAGTGAGCAGTTCTTC.

This clonotype was counted ten times or more. This chain uses TRBV6-5 with TRBJ2-5, with 10 bases identical to TRBD2. V gave up 0 bases and J gave up 4 bases; unmatched junction bases: 2. Germline CDR1 MNHEY, CDR2 SVGAGI. The CDR3 length is 15 residues. As DNA, the CDR3 is TGTGCCAGCAGTTACTCAAGCGGGAGGGGAGAGACCCAGTACTTC. Translation: CASSYSSGRGETQYF.

The chain joins TRBV5-1 to TRBJ2-7; 8 bases align to TRBD1. J was trimmed by 6 bases and V by 3 bases; bases with no gene match: 14. The CDR3 has 16 residues. CDR1 is SGHRS, CDR2 YFSETQ, per germline. The CDR3 DNA reads as TGCGCCAGCAGCTCGATGACAGGACAGGGACCGCTCGAGCAGTACTTC. It specifies CASSSMTGQGPLEQYF.

This clonotype has at least ten counts. At one of its ends the junction is not consistent with the germline gene, which may arise from a read error. The genes are TRBV5-5 and TRBJ2-2; no clear D gene. Germline lookup yields CDR1 SGHKS and CDR2 YYEKEE (reference sequence). This CDR3 has 13 residues. CDR3 loop: CASSLRDTGELFF. The DNA for the CDR3 is TGCGCCAGCAGCTTAAGGGACACCGGGGAGCTGTTTTTT. The full variable domain, with the rest looked up from reference TRBV5-5 and TRBJ2-2, is DAGVTQSPTHLIKTRGQQVTLRCSPISGHKSVSWYQQVLGQGPQFIFQYYEKEERGRGNFPDRFSARQFPNYSSELNVNALLLGDSALYLCASSLRDTGELFFGEGSRLTVL.

The rearrangement joins TRBV3-1 to TRBJ1-1; unclear D gene. V was trimmed by 4 bases and J by 1 base, leaving 16 bases between them. The CDR3 sequence is 16 residues long. The germline CDR1 and CDR2 sequences are LGHDT and YNNKEL (reference sequence). This CDR3 is CASSPLSFGRNTEAFF. CDR3 nucleotide sequence: TGTGCCAGCAGCCCCCTCAGTTTTGGCAGGAACACTGAAGCTTTCTTT. The whole variable domain, filled in from reference TRBV3-1 and TRBJ1-1, reads DTAVSQTPKYLVTQMGNDKSIKCEQNLGHDTMYWYKQDSKKFLKIMFSYNNKELIINETVPNRFSPKSPDKAHLNLHINSLELGDSAVYFCASSPLSFGRNTEAFFGQGTRLTVV.

This clonotype was seen at least ten times. The V and J genes are TRBV12-3 or TRBV12-4 and TRBJ2-1; D gene unclear. There are 15 residues in the CDR3. With 1 base removed from V and 4 bases from J, the gap between germline ends came to 11 bases. CDR3 loop: CASSLVGSGYNEQFF. As DNA, the CDR3 is TGTGCCAGCAGTTTAGTGGGCTCTGGGTACAATGAGCAGTTCTTC.

The CDR3 loop is CASSQEPSGTYNEQFF. CDR3 nucleotides: TGTGCCAGCAGCCAAGAGCCTAGCGGCACCTACAATGAGCAGTTCTTC. The chain carries TRBV3-1 and TRBJ2-1, with 7 nucleotides matching TRBD2. With 0 bases clipped from V and 2 bases from J, the junction kept 4 bases outside the gene matches. Looked up from germline, CDR1 is LGHDT and CDR2 is YNNKEL (reference sequence). CDR3 length equals 16 residues.

This clonotype occurred many times. This chain uses TRBV7-9 with TRBJ2-1; 10 nucleotides align to TRBD2. The CDR3 length is 16 residues. With 4 bases clipped from V and 1 base from J, the junction kept 4 bases outside the gene matches. Germline V gives CDR1 SEHNR, CDR2 FQNEAQ (reference sequence). In nucleotides, the CDR3 is TGTGCCAGCAGCTCCCGGACTAGCGGTTCCTACAATGAGCAGTTCTTC. It specifies CASSSRTSGSYNEQFF.

For this clonotype: A much larger clone differs by one base, so this may be a read error. The chain combines TRBV29-1 with TRBJ1-2; a possible D gene is TRBD1 (5 bases). The germline V gene has CDR1 SQVTM and CDR2 ANQGSEA. This CDR3 spans 12 amino acids. V gave up 7 bases and J gave up 8 bases, with 17 bases separating them. The DNA of the CDR3 is TGCAGCGCGGTGTGGGGGGTGCAAGGCTACACCTTC. It is translated as CSAVWGVQGYTF.

The V gene is TRBV20-1, the J gene TRBJ2-1; possibly TRBD2 for D (6 bases). Germline values: CDR1 DFQATT, CDR2 SNEGSKA (reference sequence). This CDR3 has 15 residues. V was cut by 0 bases and J by 8 bases, with 17 bases left in between. The CDR3 DNA follows: TGCAGTGCTAGAGATCTGGGACCGGAGGGCCATGAGCAGTTCTTC. As protein: CSARDLGPEGHEQFF.

A note on this clonotype: Germline is not matched at one junction end, which may reflect a read error. This chain joins TRBV5-5 and TRBJ2-1; D is ambiguous. The CDR3 is made up of 15 amino acids. Germline CDR1 is SGHKS and CDR2 is YYEKEE (reference sequence). The CDR3 region is CASTAGYGRLNGQFF. The CDR3, as DNA: TGTGCCAGCACGGCCGGGTATGGACGGCTCAATGGGCAGTTCTTC.

This sequence joins TRBV10-3 and TRBJ2-1; 13 bases map to TRBD2. The V and J ends lost 3 bases and 3 bases, in that order; junction bases with no gene match: 2. CDR3 length: 16 amino acids. Germline assignment: CDR1 ENHRY and CDR2 SYGVKD. The CDR3: CAISEGTSGDYNEQFF. CDR3 in DNA: TGTGCCATCAGTGAAGGGACTAGCGGGGACTACAATGAGCAGTTCTTC.

This clonotype was observed a few times. The chain employs TRBV7-3 and TRBJ2-2, with D unresolved. Looked up from germline, CDR1 is SGHTA and CDR2 is FQGTGA. The length of the CDR3 is 14 residues. Trimming cost V 5 bases and J 7 bases, with 14 bases left between them. This chain's CDR3 is CASSAFHSGGELFF. The CDR3 DNA sequence: TGTGCCAGCAGCGCCTTCCACTCGGGCGGGGAGCTGTTTTTT.

This clonotype occurred many times. The rearrangement links TRBV15 to TRBJ2-1, with D hard to call. Germline-derived CDR1 and CDR2 are LNHNV and YYDKDF (reference sequence). CDR3 size: 13 residues. The V and J ends lost 0 bases and 7 bases respectively, with 7 bases between them. The CDR3 DNA reads TGTGCCACCAGCAGAGATGAAGGAAATGAGCAGTTCTTC. It encodes CATSRDEGNEQFF.

CDR3 coding DNA: TGCAGCGCCATAGGGGGGGGCAGCTCCTACAATGAGCAGTTCTTC. Translated: CSAIGGGSSYNEQFF. J is TRBJ2-1 and V is TRBV29-1; the D gene is possibly TRBD2 (7 bases). Germline V gives CDR1 SQVTM, CDR2 ANQGSEA. V was pared by 7 bases and J by 0 bases, with 16 bases between. The CDR3 runs to 15 residues.

Notes on this clonotype: One base away lies a much larger clone, so this may be a sequencing read error. This rearrangement joins TRBV29-1 to TRBJ2-3, with 9 bases fitting TRBD1. Germline lookup yields CDR1 SQVTM and CDR2 ANQGSEA. The CDR3 runs to 15 residues. V gave up 2 bases and J gave up 2 bases; unmatched junction bases: 5. The CDR3, as DNA: TGCAGCGTTGAATTGGGGACAGGGACCACAGATACGCAGTATTTT. It codes for CSVELGTGTTDTQYF.